This T cell receptor (beta chain) is drawn from a study of control samples from healthy donors and cancer patients. Profiling relied on immunoSEQ multiplex PCR, and the TCRdb table lists in-frame clones only, not all of them. The sample shows 100,000 to 150,000 clones, around 87% of them seen only once. This CDR3 is 14 amino acids long. Germline loops: CDR1 LNHDA, CDR2 SQIVND (reference sequence). Losses at the gene ends were 6 bases for V and 2 bases for J; bases not matched to a gene: 7. The sample consisted of blood. This TCR was recovered from a man in his 60s in good health. J is TRBJ2-7 and V is TRBV19; TRBD2 matches 7 bases. As DNA, the CDR3 is TGTGCCAGTAGGGAGACTAGCACAACCTACGAGCAGTACTTC. Amino acids: CASRETSTTYEQYF.